This is a list of T cell receptor beta chains from one sample in a study of shared clonotypes between healthy human individuals. This table comes from immunoSEQ multiplex PCR, and its TCRdb copy is limited to in-frame clones, with some not included. The sample lists about 460,000 clones; roughly three quarters were seen once. Specimen: PBMCs. The source is a woman aged 40 to 50 in good health. Some clones in this sample may be carry-over from other donors' samples. The CDR3 runs from the conserved cysteine through the conserved F or W. The D gene is left open where the match is weak. Clone size is given for some rows only: seen once, a few or many times, or a class if the clone is expanded.

CDR3: CASSVDPSGTTSPTQYF
DNA: TGTGCCAGCAGCGTAGACCCTAGCGGGACAACTTCCCCGACCCAGTACTTC
size: NA
D: TRBD2
V: TRBV9
J: TRBJ2-5

CDR3: CASSWDRATGELFF
DNA: TGTGCCAGCAGCTGGGACAGAGCCACCGGGGAGCTGTTTTTT
size: NA
D: TRBD1
V: TRBV7-8
J: TRBJ2-2

CDR3: CASSQETAGGLHEQYF
DNA: TGTGCCAGCAGCCAAGAAACGGCGGGAGGGCTCCACGAGCAGTACTTC
size: NA
D: TRBD2
V: TRBV4-2
J: TRBJ2-7

CDR3: CASKEADTDTQYF
DNA: TGCGCCAGCAAGGAGGCGGACACAGATACGCAGTATTTT
size: NA
D: NA
V: TRBV5-1
J: TRBJ2-3

CDR3: CSGRRAGTEAFF
DNA: TGCAGCGGGCGGAGGGCTGGCACTGAAGCTTTCTTT
size: NA
D: NA
V: TRBV29-1
J: TRBJ1-1

CDR3: CASSPPRSSGNTIYF
DNA: TGTGCCAGCAGTCCACCACGGAGCTCTGGAAACACCATATATTTT
size: NA
D: NA
V: TRBV28
J: TRBJ1-3

CDR3: CASSLNYYEQYF
DNA: TGTGCCAGCAGCTTGAACTACTACGAGCAGTACTTC
size: NA
D: NA
V: TRBV7-8
J: TRBJ2-7

CDR3: CASSEDTGYSYNEQFF
DNA: TGTGCCAGCAGTGAAGATACTGGCTATTCCTACAATGAGCAGTTCTTC
size: once
D: NA
V: TRBV6-1
J: TRBJ2-1

CDR3: CASSWGLAANTGELFF
DNA: TGTGCCAGCAGTTGGGGACTAGCGGCGAACACCGGGGAGCTGTTTTTT
size: NA
D: TRBD2
V: TRBV28
J: TRBJ2-2

CDR3: CATSRDGLNTDTQYF
DNA: TGTGCCACCAGCAGAGACGGACTTAACACAGATACGCAGTATTTT
size: many
D: NA
V: TRBV15
J: TRBJ2-3

CDR3: CASSTPGLAGTLYF
DNA: TGTGCCAGCAGCACGCCGGGACTAGCGGGTACACTGTACTTC
size: NA
D: TRBD2
V: TRBV5-6
J: TRBJ2-7

CDR3: CASSFPGSGANVLTF
DNA: TGTGCCAGTAGTTTCCCAGGCTCGGGGGCCAACGTCCTGACTTTC
size: NA
D: NA
V: TRBV19
J: TRBJ2-6

CDR3: CASSIDTEYGYTF
DNA: TGTGCCAGTAGTATAGATACAGAATATGGCTACACCTTC
size: many
D: NA
V: TRBV19
J: TRBJ1-2

CDR3: CASSTGQGTTEAFF
DNA: TGTGCCAGCAGCACCGGACAGGGGACCACTGAAGCTTTCTTT
size: NA
D: TRBD1
V: TRBV5-6
J: TRBJ1-1

CDR3: CAWSRGVGETQETQYF
DNA: TGTGCCTGGAGTAGGGGGGTTGGCGAGACCCAAGAGACCCAGTACTTC
size: NA
D: NA
V: TRBV30
J: TRBJ2-5

CDR3: CASSQGYWDTQYF
DNA: TGTGCCAGCAGCCAAGGCTACTGGGATACGCAGTATTTT
size: NA
D: NA
V: TRBV14
J: TRBJ2-3

CDR3: CASSIPAGAQETQYF
DNA: TGTGCCAGTAGTATTCCTGCGGGAGCACAAGAGACCCAGTACTTC
size: NA
D: TRBD2
V: TRBV19
J: TRBJ2-5

CDR3: CSVPGGGHEQFF
DNA: TGCAGCGTGCCCGGGGGGGGCCATGAGCAGTTCTTC
size: few
D: TRBD2
V: TRBV29-1
J: TRBJ2-1

CDR3: CAWSVLGNRPGELFF
DNA: TGTGCCTGGAGTGTACTGGGGAACAGACCCGGGGAGCTGTTTTTT
size: NA
D: NA
V: TRBV30
J: TRBJ2-2

CDR3: CASGLSWGNTEAFF
DNA: TGCGCCAGCGGCCTGAGTTGGGGGAACACTGAAGCTTTCTTT
size: NA
D: NA
V: TRBV5-1
J: TRBJ1-1

CDR3: CASTPLGTTNEQFF
DNA: TGTGCCAGCACCCCCCTAGGGACTACCAATGAGCAGTTCTTC
size: once
D: TRBD2
V: TRBV27
J: TRBJ2-1

CDR3: CASSPGQGINEQFF
DNA: TGTGCCAGCAGCCCGGGACAGGGAATTAATGAGCAGTTCTTC
size: NA
D: TRBD1
V: TRBV7-9
J: TRBJ2-1

CDR3: CASSIEGNQPQHF
DNA: TGTGCCAGTAGTATTGAGGGGAATCAGCCCCAGCATTTT
size: NA
D: NA
V: TRBV19
J: TRBJ1-5

CDR3: CASSVAGVGPGTQYF
DNA: TGTGCCAGCAGCGTAGCGGGAGTAGGTCCTGGGACCCAGTACTTC
size: NA
D: TRBD2
V: TRBV11-2
J: TRBJ2-5

CDR3: CASSLDSYEQYF
DNA: TGTGCCAGCAGTTTAGACTCCTACGAGCAGTACTTC
size: few
D: NA
V: TRBV28
J: TRBJ2-7

CDR3: CASSNRDTLEQYF
DNA: TGTGCCAGCAGCAACCGGGACACCTTGGAGCAGTACTTC
size: NA
D: NA
V: TRBV7-9
J: TRBJ2-7

CDR3: CASSPWGSSYNEQFF
DNA: TGTGCCAGCAGCCCCTGGGGGAGCTCCTACAATGAGCAGTTCTTC
size: NA
D: NA
V: TRBV7-8
J: TRBJ2-1

CDR3: CASSLRDRGLGEQYF
DNA: TGTGCCAGCAGTTTACGGGACAGGGGGCTCGGCGAGCAGTACTTC
size: NA
D: TRBD1
V: TRBV27
J: TRBJ2-7

CDR3: CASSLAVQREADTQYF
DNA: TGTGCCAGCAGCTTAGCGGTTCAGCGGGAGGCAGATACGCAGTATTTT
size: NA
D: TRBD2
V: TRBV7-8
J: TRBJ2-3

CDR3: CAWSRGRENYGYTF
DNA: TGTGCCTGGAGCCGGGGGAGGGAAAACTATGGCTACACCTTC
size: NA
D: NA
V: TRBV30
J: TRBJ1-2

CDR3: CSVGGETQYF
DNA: TGCAGCGTTGGCGGTGAGACCCAGTACTTC
size: NA
D: NA
V: TRBV29-1
J: TRBJ2-5

CDR3: CASSSLAGGAYEQYF
DNA: TGTGCCAGCAGCTCCCTAGCGGGAGGGGCCTACGAGCAGTACTTC
size: many
D: TRBD2
V: TRBV11-2
J: TRBJ2-7

CDR3: CASSLDGDVSTDTQYF
DNA: TGCGCCAGCAGCTTGGATGGCGACGTTAGCACAGATACGCAGTATTTT
size: NA
D: NA
V: TRBV5-1
J: TRBJ2-3

CDR3: CASSSTPHGEQFF
DNA: TGTGCCAGCAGCTCCACTCCTCACGGGGAGCAGTTCTTC
size: NA
D: NA
V: TRBV11-3
J: TRBJ2-1

CDR3: CASSPTRGPRGTEAFF
DNA: TGTGCCAGCAGCCCCACACGGGGACCCAGGGGAACTGAAGCTTTCTTT
size: NA
D: NA
V: TRBV5-4
J: TRBJ1-1

CDR3: CASSLGVLGYNQPQHF
DNA: TGTGCCAGCAGTTTGGGAGTCTTGGGCTACAATCAGCCCCAGCATTTT
size: NA
D: NA
V: TRBV28
J: TRBJ1-5

CDR3: CASSQDMRGKRTGELFF
DNA: TGCGCCAGCAGCCAAGATATGAGGGGCAAAAGGACCGGGGAGCTGTTTTTT
size: few
D: NA
V: TRBV4-1
J: TRBJ2-2

CDR3: CSALPQRAFF
DNA: TGCAGTGCTCTACCTCAGCGAGCTTTCTTT
size: few
D: NA
V: TRBV20-1
J: TRBJ1-1

CDR3: CASRPGLADNEQFF
DNA: TGTGCCAGCAGGCCGGGACTAGCGGACAATGAGCAGTTCTTC
size: NA
D: TRBD2
V: TRBV2
J: TRBJ2-1

CDR3: CASSRIGGAQPGELFF
DNA: TGTGCCAGCAGCCGGATAGGGGGGGCGCAACCCGGGGAGCTGTTTTTT
size: NA
D: NA
V: TRBV7-9
J: TRBJ2-2

CDR3: CASSQGVLLLSSYEQYF
DNA: TGTGCCAGCAGCCAAGGGGTACTACTTCTAAGCTCCTACGAGCAGTACTTC
size: once
D: NA
V: TRBV14
J: TRBJ2-7

CDR3: CASSDYGRIPYNEQFF
DNA: TGCGCCAGCAGTGATTACGGGAGGATACCCTACAATGAGCAGTTCTTC
size: NA
D: TRBD2
V: TRBV10-2
J: TRBJ2-1